This entry describes one T cell receptor (beta chain). Study processing details: Estimation of nucleated cell counts was performed using reference gene primer amplification. The table came from immunoSEQ multiplex PCR; TCRdb's copy has only in-frame clones and leaves some out. D and trimming come from the DNA, and the V and J calls and clone size come from that table. The sample gives approximately 25,000 clones, over 75% of which show up once; 2% to 2.5% is in the top ten. Followed over time, Seattle patients had been enrolled while infection was active. V shed 1 base and J 4 bases; nucleotides not matched to a gene: 6. This CDR3 contains 16 residues. Per the germline V gene, CDR1 is SGHVS and CDR2 is FNYEAQ. This entry is derived from a study of blood T cell repertoires in COVID-19.

The J gene is TRBJ1-5, the V gene TRBV7-6; 8 bases are a match to TRBD1. The source material was peripheral blood. The clonotype comes from a woman in her seventies with COVID-19, enrolled during active disease. The CDR3 DNA is TGTGCCAGCAGCTTAGGGGGGGACAGGCGGAATCAGCCCCAGCATTTT. This gives the protein CASSLGGDRRNQPQHF.